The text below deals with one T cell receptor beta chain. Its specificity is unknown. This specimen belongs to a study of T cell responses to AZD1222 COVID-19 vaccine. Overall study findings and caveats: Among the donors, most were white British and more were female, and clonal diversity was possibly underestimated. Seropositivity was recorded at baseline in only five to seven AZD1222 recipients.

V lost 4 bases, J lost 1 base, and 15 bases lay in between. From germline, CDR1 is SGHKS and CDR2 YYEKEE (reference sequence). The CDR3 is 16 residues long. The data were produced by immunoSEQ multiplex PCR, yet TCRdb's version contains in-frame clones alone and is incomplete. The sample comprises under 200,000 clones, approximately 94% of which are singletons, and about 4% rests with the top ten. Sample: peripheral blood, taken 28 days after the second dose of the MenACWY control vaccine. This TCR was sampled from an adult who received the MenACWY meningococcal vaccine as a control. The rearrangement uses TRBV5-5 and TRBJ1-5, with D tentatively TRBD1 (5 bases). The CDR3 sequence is CASSLRWTRSNQPQHF. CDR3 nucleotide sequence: TGTGCCAGCAGCCTGAGATGGACAAGGAGCAATCAGCCCCAGCATTTT.